This passage covers 18 T cell receptor beta chains from one sample sequenced in a study of cytomegalovirus exposure and HLA in healthy donors. Using immunoSEQ multiplex PCR, the repertoire was profiled, and TCRdb retains in-frame clones only, with some absent. The sample has a few hundred thousand clones; 70% to 90% are singletons. Sequenced input: PBMCs. Every receptor here comes from a young woman in good health and CMV-seronegative.

This chain links TRBV4-2 with TRBJ2-3; 7 bases are shared with TRBD1. CDR1 LGHNA and CDR2 YNFKEQ come from the germline V gene. This CDR3 region has 12 residues. Trimming removed 4 bases from V and 8 bases from J; junction bases left unmatched: 3. Here the CDR3 DNA reads TGTGCCAGCAGCCGAGACAGGGCTACGCAGTATTTT. It specifies CASSRDRATQYF.

The chain couples TRBV6-1 to TRBJ1-5; no firm D call. The CDR3 spans 14 residues. Germline CDR1 is MNHNS and CDR2 is SASEGT. The V and J ends lost 4 bases and 0 bases respectively, with 7 bases between them. This CDR3 reads CASSGQRSNQPQHF. CDR3 coding DNA: TGTGCCAGCAGTGGTCAGCGTAGCAATCAGCCCCAGCATTTT.

The V and J genes are TRBV30 and TRBJ2-7; 15 bases are a match to TRBD2. The CDR3 contains 17 residues. Germline V gives CDR1 GTSNPN, CDR2 SVGIG (reference sequence). J lost 5 bases, V lost 5 bases, and 13 bases had no gene match. CDR3 loop: CAWGTGTSGRLGDEQYF. CDR3 coding DNA: TGTGCCTGGGGAACCGGGACTAGCGGGAGGCTCGGGGACGAGCAGTACTTC.

The chain joins TRBV11-3 to TRBJ2-2; D not resolved. This CDR3 is built from 12 residues. Germline V gene data show CDR1 as SGHNT and CDR2 as YENEEA. V was clipped by 3 bases and J by 4 bases, with 3 bases between them. The CDR3 spells CASSFGTGELFF. The CDR3 DNA is TGTGCCAGCAGCTTCGGCACCGGGGAGCTGTTTTTT.

The chain joins TRBV5-4 to TRBJ2-7, with D possibly being TRBD2 (6 bases). The CDR3 totals 15 residues. Germline-derived CDR1 and CDR2 are SGHNT and YYREEE (reference sequence). V was trimmed by 0 bases and J by 6 bases, leaving 16 bases between them. In DNA form, the CDR3 reads TGTGCCAGCAGCTTGGGGCTAGCGATGAATTCCGAGCAGTACTTC. Translated, it gives CASSLGLAMNSEQYF.

The V gene is TRBV27, the J gene TRBJ2-1, with D perhaps matching TRBD2 (5 bases). Germline CDR1 MNHEY, CDR2 SMNVEV (reference sequence). Trimming cost V 5 bases and J 7 bases, with 15 bases left between them. This CDR3 has 14 residues. In DNA, the CDR3 is TGTGCCAGCAGTATCTCACTAGAAGGTAATGAGCAGTTCTTC. This codes for CASSISLEGNEQFF.

V gene TRBV30 combines with J gene TRBJ1-1, with TRBD1 matching over 7 bases. The germline CDR1 and CDR2 sequences are GTSNPN and SVGIG (reference sequence). The J segment lost 4 bases and the V segment lost 1 base, leaving 9 bases of the junction unmatched. This CDR3 spans 15 amino acids. The CDR3 loop reads CAWSEWTGAGTEAFF. The CDR3 bases are TGTGCCTGGAGTGAATGGACAGGAGCGGGCACTGAAGCTTTCTTT. Together with reference TRBV30 and TRBJ1-1, the CDR3 gives the full variable domain: SQTIHQWPATLVQPVGSPLSLECTVEGTSNPNLYWYRQAAGRGLQLLFYSVGIGQISSEVPQNLSASRPQDRQFILSSKKLLLSDSGFYLCAWSEWTGAGTEAFFGQGTRLTVV.

This chain links TRBV7-8 with TRBJ2-5, with D possibly matching TRBD1 (5 bases). V gave up 5 bases and J gave up 2 bases, with 21 bases separating them. The CDR3 has 17 residues. Germline values: CDR1 SGHVS, CDR2 FQNEAQ. CDR3 amino acids: CASSPELGPRAQETQYF. The CDR3 nucleotides are TGTGCCAGCAGCCCCGAGCTGGGGCCAAGGGCGCAAGAGACCCAGTACTTC.

The chain uses TRBV15 and TRBJ2-5; D unclear. This CDR3 has 13 amino acids. Germline loops: CDR1 LNHNV, CDR2 YYDKDF (reference sequence). V dropped 1 base and J dropped 6 bases, with 9 bases sitting between them. Here the CDR3 reads CATSRVPEQTQYF. The DNA for the CDR3 is TGTGCCACCAGCAGAGTACCGGAGCAGACCCAGTACTTC.

The rearrangement uses TRBV7-2 and TRBJ2-2; the match to TRBD2 covers 10 bases. The trim removed 0 bases at V and 6 bases at J, leaving 1 base unmatched. The CDR3 runs to 15 residues. The germline V gene has CDR1 SGHTA and CDR2 FQGNSA. The CDR3 loop is CASSLALAGSGELFF. CDR3 DNA: TGTGCCAGCAGCTTAGCACTAGCGGGGTCCGGGGAGCTGTTTTTT.

The V gene is TRBV7-2, the J gene TRBJ2-7; TRBD2 agrees at 9 bases. After removal of 5 bases from V and 3 bases from J, the junction contained 8 bases not matched to a gene. Germline CDR1 reads SGHTA; CDR2 reads FQGNSA. The CDR3 consists of 15 residues. The DNA of the CDR3 is TGTGCCAGCAGCCCTCGGACTAGCGACTACTACGAGCAGTACTTC. It translates to CASSPRTSDYYEQYF.

This clone was observed a single time. Other DNA sequences in this sample translate to the same CDR3. CDR3 sequence: CASSLSSGPQETQYF. CDR3 DNA sequence: TGTGCCAGCAGCTTATCTAGCGGGCCTCAAGAGACCCAGTACTTC. The chain joins TRBV11-2 to TRBJ2-5; 8 nucleotides line up with TRBD2. The CDR3 totals 15 residues. Germline V CDR1 and CDR2: SGHAT, FQNNGV. The V gene end was trimmed by 2 bases and the J gene end by 2 bases; junction bases not matched to a gene: 4.

V and J are TRBV9 and TRBJ1-1; D perhaps matches TRBD1 (6 bases). This CDR3 has 14 residues. The V end lost 3 bases, the J end lost 2 bases, and 11 bases lay between the germline ends. The germline gives CDR1 SGDLS, CDR2 YYNGEE. CDR3 in amino acids: CASSEGTINTEAFF. DNA for the CDR3: TGTGCCAGCAGCGAGGGGACAATTAACACTGAAGCTTTCTTT.

This clone has more than one count but fewer than ten. The V gene is TRBV2, the J gene TRBJ1-2, with D unresolved. Between the trimmed V and J ends, which lost 6 bases and 3 bases, there was a span of 11 bases. The V gene's germline CDR1 is SNHLY and CDR2 FYNNEI. This CDR3 is built from 13 residues. The CDR3 coding sequence is TGTGCCAGCAGGGAGGGTGCGGACTATGGCTACACCTTC. Encoded protein: CASREGADYGYTF.

The rearrangement joins TRBV11-3 to TRBJ1-1, with 11 bases that match TRBD1. In germline, CDR1 is SGHNT, CDR2 YENEEA. V was pared by 4 bases and J by 4 bases, with 2 bases of the junction left unmatched. This CDR3 has 14 amino acids. CDR3 in DNA: TGTGCCAGCAGCTCGGGACAGGGGGGCACTGAAGCTTTCTTT. As protein: CASSSGQGGTEAFF. Supplemented by reference TRBV11-3 and TRBJ1-1, the full variable domain reads EAGVVQSPRYKIIEKKQPVAFWCNPISGHNTLYWYLQNLGQGPELLIRYENEEAVDDSQLPKDRFSAERLKGVDSTLKIQPAELGDSAVYLCASSSGQGGTEAFFGQGTRLTVV.

This clone was observed a handful of times. V usage is TRBV5-1 and J usage is TRBJ2-3; D unresolved. The CDR3 spans 12 residues. V was pared by 0 bases and J by 8 bases, with 7 bases between. Germline CDR1 and CDR2: SGHRS and YFSETQ. The DNA for the CDR3 is TGCGCCAGCAGCTTGGACTATCGTACGCAGTATTTT. It specifies CASSLDYRTQYF.

V usage is TRBV28 and J usage is TRBJ2-3; tentatively, D is TRBD2 (5 bases). V gave up 7 bases and J gave up 1 base, with 15 bases separating them. The CDR3 spans 15 residues. The V gene's germline CDR1 is MDHEN and CDR2 SYDVKM. Here the CDR3 reads CASTPPAVGTDTQYF. As DNA, the CDR3 is TGTGCCAGCACCCCCCCAGCGGTAGGCACAGATACGCAGTATTTT.

The chain is built from TRBV10-1 and TRBJ2-3; no definite D call. Germline CDR1 reads WNHNN; CDR2 reads SYGVQD (reference sequence). The CDR3 extends over 14 amino acids. Trimming took off 0 bases at V and 2 bases at J, with 6 bases between the two ends. The CDR3 protein is CASSESAVTDTQYF. CDR3 DNA sequence: TGCGCCAGCAGTGAGTCGGCAGTCACAGATACGCAGTATTTT.